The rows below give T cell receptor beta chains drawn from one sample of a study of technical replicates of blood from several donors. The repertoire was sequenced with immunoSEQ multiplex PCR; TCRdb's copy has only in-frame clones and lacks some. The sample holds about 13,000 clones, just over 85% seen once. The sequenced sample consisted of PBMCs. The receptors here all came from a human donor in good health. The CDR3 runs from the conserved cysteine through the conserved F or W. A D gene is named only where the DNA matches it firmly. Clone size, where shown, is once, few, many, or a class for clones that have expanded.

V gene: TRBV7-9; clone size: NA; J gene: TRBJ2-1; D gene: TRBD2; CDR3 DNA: TGTGCCAGCAGCTTACTGAGCGGGGGGTTACATAACAATGAGCAGTTCTTC; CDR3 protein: CASSLLSGGLHNNEQFF
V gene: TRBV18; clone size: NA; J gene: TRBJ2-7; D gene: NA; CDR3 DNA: TGTGCCAGCTCACCAAGTCAGGGGACCTCCTACGAGCAGTACTTC; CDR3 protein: CASSPSQGTSYEQYF
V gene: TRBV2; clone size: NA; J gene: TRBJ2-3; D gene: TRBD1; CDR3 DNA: TGTGCCAGCAGAGGACAGGGCCTCGCTACGCAGTATTTT; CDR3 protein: CASRGQGLATQYF
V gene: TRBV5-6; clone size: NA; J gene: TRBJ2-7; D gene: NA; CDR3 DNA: TGTGCCAGCAGCGGAAGGGGCTACGAGCAGTACTTC; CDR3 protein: CASSGRGYEQYF
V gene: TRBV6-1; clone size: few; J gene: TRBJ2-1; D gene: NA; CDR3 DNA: TGTGCCAGCAGTGAAACTGGAGGGGACCCTTACAATGAGCAGTTCTTC; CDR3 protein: CASSETGGDPYNEQFF
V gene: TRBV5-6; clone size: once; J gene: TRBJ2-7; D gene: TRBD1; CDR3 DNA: TGTGCCAGCAGCTCGCTCGACAGGGGCGACGAGCAGTACTTC; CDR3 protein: CASSSLDRGDEQYF
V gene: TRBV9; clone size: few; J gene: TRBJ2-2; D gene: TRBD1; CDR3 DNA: TGTGCCAGCAGCCCCCGACAGGGCGGATCCGGGGAGCTGTTTTTT; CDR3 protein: CASSPRQGGSGELFF
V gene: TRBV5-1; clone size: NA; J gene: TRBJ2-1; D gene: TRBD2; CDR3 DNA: TGCGCCAGCGGGCCTAGCGGACTCAATGAGCAGTTCTTC; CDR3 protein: CASGPSGLNEQFF
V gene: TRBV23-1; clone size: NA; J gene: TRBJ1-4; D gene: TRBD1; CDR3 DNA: TGCGCCAGCTTACAGGGGCTGGGAAACTTT; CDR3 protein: CASLQGLGNF
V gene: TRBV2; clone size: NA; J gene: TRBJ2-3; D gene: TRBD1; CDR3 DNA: TGTGCCAGCAGGAATCGACAGGGGACAGATACGCAGTATTTT; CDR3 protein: CASRNRQGTDTQYF
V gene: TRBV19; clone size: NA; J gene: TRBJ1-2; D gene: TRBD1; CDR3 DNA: TGTGCCACCAGGGGACAGAACTATGGCTACACCTTC; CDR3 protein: CATRGQNYGYTF
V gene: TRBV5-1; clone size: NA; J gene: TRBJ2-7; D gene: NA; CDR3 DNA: TGCGCCAGCAGCTTGGGACAGGACTACGAGCAGTACTTC; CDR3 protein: CASSLGQDYEQYF
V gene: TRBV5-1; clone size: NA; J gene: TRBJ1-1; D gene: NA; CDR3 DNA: TGCGCCAGCAGCTTGGCTGAGGAAACTGAAGCTTTCTTT; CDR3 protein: CASSLAEETEAFF
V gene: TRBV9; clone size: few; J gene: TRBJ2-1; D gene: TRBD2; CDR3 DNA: TGTGCCAGCAGCAGGACTAGCGGGAGGGCCCACGATGAGCAGTTCTTC; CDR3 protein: CASSRTSGRAHDEQFF
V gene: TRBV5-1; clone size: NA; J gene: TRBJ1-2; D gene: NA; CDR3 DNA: TGCGCCAGCAGGGCGGGCTATGGCTACACCTTC; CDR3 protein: CASRAGYGYTF
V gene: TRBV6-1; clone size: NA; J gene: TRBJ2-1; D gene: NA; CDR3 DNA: TGTGCCAGCAGTGAAGTGGCCATGCAGTTCTTC; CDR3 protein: CASSEVAMQFF
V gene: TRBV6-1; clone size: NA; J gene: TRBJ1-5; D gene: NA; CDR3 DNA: TGTGCCAGCAGTGAAGATAGCTCTCAGCCCCAGCATTTT; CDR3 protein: CASSEDSSQPQHF
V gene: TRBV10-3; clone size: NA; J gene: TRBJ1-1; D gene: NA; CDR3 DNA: TGTGCCATCAGTGAGTCGAACAGAAACACTGAAGCTTTCTTT; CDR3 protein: CAISESNRNTEAFF
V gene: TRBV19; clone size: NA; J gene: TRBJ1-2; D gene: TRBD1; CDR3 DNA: TGTGCCAGTAGCCCGACAGGGGTCAACTATGGCTACACCTTC; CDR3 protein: CASSPTGVNYGYTF
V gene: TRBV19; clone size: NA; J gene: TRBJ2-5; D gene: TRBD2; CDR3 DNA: TGTGCCAGTAGTTACTGGGAGAGCGGGAGGGAGACCCAGTACTTC; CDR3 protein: CASSYWESGRETQYF
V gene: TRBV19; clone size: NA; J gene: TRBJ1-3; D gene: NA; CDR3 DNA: TGTGCCAGTAGTATCGGACAGTTCAATTCTGGAAACACCATATATTTT; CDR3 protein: CASSIGQFNSGNTIYF
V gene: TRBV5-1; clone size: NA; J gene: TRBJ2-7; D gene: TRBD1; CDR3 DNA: TGCGCCAGCAGCTTCGGGACAGTCCCTGAGCAGTACTTC; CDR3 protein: CASSFGTVPEQYF
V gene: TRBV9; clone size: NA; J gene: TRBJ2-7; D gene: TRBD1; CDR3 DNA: TGTGCCAGCAGCGCCAGGGGACAGGCAGAGCTCTACGAGCAGTACTTC; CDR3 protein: CASSARGQAELYEQYF
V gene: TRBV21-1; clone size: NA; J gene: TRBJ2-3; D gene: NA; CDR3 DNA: TGTGCCAGCAGCAAAGGTCGGACAGGGACCGGGACAGATACGCAGTATTTT; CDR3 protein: CASSKGRTGTGTDTQYF
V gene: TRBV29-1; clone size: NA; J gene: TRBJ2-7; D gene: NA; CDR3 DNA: TGCAGCGTTGTTGCCCAGGGGGGTGCCTACGAGCAGTACTTC; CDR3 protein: CSVVAQGGAYEQYF
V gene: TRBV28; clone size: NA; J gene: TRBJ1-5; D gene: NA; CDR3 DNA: TGTGCCAGCAGTTTAAGTCGGGCAGGGAACAATCAGCCCCAGCATTTT; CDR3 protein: CASSLSRAGNNQPQHF
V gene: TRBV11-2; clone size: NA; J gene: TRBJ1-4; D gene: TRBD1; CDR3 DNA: TGTGCCAGCAGCTCTCAGACAGGGAAGAATGAAAAACTGTTTTTT; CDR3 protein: CASSSQTGKNEKLFF
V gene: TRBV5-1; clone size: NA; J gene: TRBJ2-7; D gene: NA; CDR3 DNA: TGCGCCAGCAGCTTGGAGGCAGCTAGTGAGCAGTACTTC; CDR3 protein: CASSLEAASEQYF
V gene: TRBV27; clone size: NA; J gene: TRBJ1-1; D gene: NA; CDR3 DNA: TGTGCCAGCAGTACAGGGCAAGGCACTGAAGCTTTCTTT; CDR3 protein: CASSTGQGTEAFF